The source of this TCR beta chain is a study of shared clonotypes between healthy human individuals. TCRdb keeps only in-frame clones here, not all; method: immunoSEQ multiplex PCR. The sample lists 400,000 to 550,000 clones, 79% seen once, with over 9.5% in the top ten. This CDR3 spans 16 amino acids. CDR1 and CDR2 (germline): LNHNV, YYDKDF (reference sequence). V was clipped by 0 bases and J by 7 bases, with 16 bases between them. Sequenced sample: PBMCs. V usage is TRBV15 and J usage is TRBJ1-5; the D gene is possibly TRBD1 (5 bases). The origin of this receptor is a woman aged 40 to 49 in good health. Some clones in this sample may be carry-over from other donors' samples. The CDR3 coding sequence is TGTGCCACCAGCAGAGATCAGCTCGGGGGAGACCAGCCCCAGCATTTT. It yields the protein CATSRDQLGGDQPQHF.